What follows describes a single TCR beta chain. This sample was taken from a study of immune characterization of retroperitoneal liposarcoma. TCRdb re-called the PCR reads with MiXCR, one entry per CDR3 protein. Here the sample spans around 12,000 distinct CDR3 sequences, roughly 44% being singletons. The V gene's germline CDR1 is MNHEY and CDR2 SMNVEV (reference sequence). The J segment lost 7 bases and the V segment lost 9 bases, leaving 12 bases of the junction unmatched. The CDR3 runs to 14 residues. Sequencing was performed on tumor tissue. The genes are TRBV27 and TRBJ2-7; TRBD2 agrees at 10 bases. This TCR derives from a female donor with retroperitoneal liposarcoma. For the CDR3, the DNA is TGTGCCAGAAAAAAGCGGGAGGGCCCTGGGGAGCAGTACTTC. Translating it yields CARKKREGPGEQYF.